The rows below give T cell receptor beta chains drawn from one sample of a study of vaccination and CD4 T cells after COVID-19. These receptors have no known antigen. TCRdb analysed the PCR reads with MiXCR anew, one entry per CDR3 protein. Found here are about 13,000 distinct CDR3 sequences, roughly 50% of them singletons; the top ten hold approximately 25%. Material for sequencing was CD4+ T cells from blood, cultured in vitro. Source of these receptors: a human donor who had recovered from COVID-19. The CDR3 runs from the conserved cysteine through the conserved F or W. Fields, in order: V gene, D gene, clone size, J gene, CDR3 protein, CDR3 DNA. A D gene is named only where the DNA matches it firmly. Clone size, where shown, is once, few, many, or a class for clones that have expanded.

V: TRBV19; D: NA; size: NA; J: TRBJ1-1; CDR3: CASSIVSGITEAFF; DNA: TGTGCCAGTAGTATTGTGTCAGGGATCACTGAAGCTTTCTTT
V: TRBV25-1; D: NA; size: NA; J: TRBJ2-3; CDR3: CASSDAGRTDTQYF; DNA: TGTGCCAGCAGTGATGCGGGAAGGACAGATACGCAGTATTTT
V: TRBV19; D: NA; size: NA; J: TRBJ2-2; CDR3: CPTVSNTGELFF; DNA: TGCCCGACAGTATCGAACACCGGGGAGCTGTTTTTT
V: TRBV28; D: TRBD2; size: NA; J: TRBJ2-2; CDR3: CASSLTSGSGELFF; DNA: TGTGCCAGCAGTTTGACTAGCGGGAGCGGGGAGCTGTTTTTT
V: TRBV6-1; D: NA; size: few; J: TRBJ1-6; CDR3: CASSEANVRVNSPLHF; DNA: TGTGCCAGCAGTGAAGCAAATGTCAGGGTTAATTCACCCCTCCACTTT
V: TRBV11-2; D: NA; size: few; J: TRBJ2-7; CDR3: CASSLVYGEQYF; DNA: TGTGCCAGCAGCTTAGTGTATGGCGAGCAGTACTTC
V: TRBV20-1; D: TRBD2; size: few; J: TRBJ2-3; CDR3: CSARTSGTDTQYF; DNA: TGCAGTGCTCGGACTAGCGGCACAGATACGCAGTATTTT
V: TRBV27; D: NA; size: once; J: TRBJ2-1; CDR3: CASSLGDSGAVSLNEQFF; DNA: TGTGCCAGCAGTTTAGGGGATAGCGGAGCAGTCTCTCTCAATGAGCAGTTCTTC
V: TRBV18; D: TRBD1; size: NA; J: TRBJ1-1; CDR3: CASSPLWDRVSDTEAFF; DNA: TGTGCCAGCTCACCACTCTGGGACAGGGTCTCGGACACTGAAGCTTTCTTT
V: TRBV2; D: NA; size: NA; J: TRBJ1-5; CDR3: CASHRDLNQPQHF; DNA: TGTGCCAGCCACAGGGACCTTAATCAGCCCCAGCATTTT
V: TRBV7-8; D: NA; size: NA; J: TRBJ1-6; CDR3: CASSPPRALYNSPLHF; DNA: TGTGCCAGCAGCCCGCCCCGGGCCCTATATAATTCACCCCTCCACTTT
V: TRBV7-2; D: NA; size: NA; J: TRBJ2-5; CDR3: CASSPIYQETQYF; DNA: TGTGCCAGCAGCCCCATATACCAAGAGACCCAGTACTTC
V: TRBV19; D: TRBD2; size: few; J: TRBJ2-7; CDR3: CASKKLDSGSDEQYF; DNA: TGTGCCAGTAAAAAGCTCGATAGCGGGAGCGACGAGCAGTACTTC
V: TRBV7-6; D: NA; size: NA; J: TRBJ1-1; CDR3: CASSLRAGKSEAFF; DNA: TGTGCCAGCAGCTTAAGGGCAGGGAAGTCTGAAGCTTTCTTT
V: TRBV4-2; D: TRBD1; size: few; J: TRBJ1-6; CDR3: CASSQALDRGYSPLHF; DNA: TGTGCCAGCAGCCAAGCCCTCGACAGGGGTTATTCACCCCTCCACTTT
V: TRBV2; D: NA; size: NA; J: TRBJ1-6; CDR3: CASRLILRGSPLHF; DNA: TGTGCCAGCCGACTGATCCTCCGGGGTTCACCCCTCCACTTT